Below, 29 T cell receptor beta chains from the same sample are listed, as sequenced in a study of long-term antiretroviral therapy in people with HIV. Sequencing used immunoSEQ v3.0 at survey level. The method was immunoSEQ multiplex PCR; TCRdb's version includes in-frame clones alone and lacks a portion of them. Altogether 20,000 to 30,000 clones are present, 79% being singletons, with the ten largest covering 10%. The material was unsorted PBMCs, obtained 1.2 years after starting antiretroviral therapy. These receptors came from a woman in her thirties or forties with HIV.

V is TRBV9 and J is TRBJ2-7; D possibly corresponds to TRBD2 (7 bases). Deletions cut 0 bases from V and 7 bases from J, with 20 bases between. The CDR3 contains 16 residues. Germline V gene lookup returns CDR1 SGDLS and CDR2 YYNGEE. The CDR3 loop reads CASSVARAGGLEEQYF. The CDR3 region has the DNA TGTGCCAGCAGCGTAGCTAGGGCCGGGGGGCTAGAAGAGCAGTACTTC.

The chain employs TRBV7-2 and TRBJ1-6, with TRBD1 matching over 12 bases. The CDR3 loop spans 15 amino acids. Germline V gene lookup returns CDR1 SGHTA and CDR2 FQGNSA. Trimming at V came to 5 bases and at J to 14 bases, leaving 10 bases not matched to a gene. The CDR3 bases are TGTGCCAGCAGCCCCCCGGGACAGGGGGCTGGGGCCCTCCACTTT. Protein sequence: CASSPPGQGAGALHF.

The genes are TRBV10-2 and TRBJ2-1; 8 bases map to TRBD2. The J segment lost 8 bases and the V segment lost 0 bases, leaving 15 bases of the junction unmatched. CDR3 length: 18 amino acids. CDR1 is WSHSY, CDR2 SAAADI, per germline. The CDR3 reads CASSESGSTGGGVDEQFF. DNA of the CDR3: TGCGCCAGCAGTGAGTCCGGATCAACGGGAGGGGGGGTGGATGAGCAGTTCTTC.

The V gene is TRBV7-2, the J gene TRBJ1-1; D is undetermined. Between the trimmed V and J ends, which lost 6 bases and 4 bases, there was a span of 18 bases. Germline assignment: CDR1 SGHTA and CDR2 FQGNSA. This CDR3 is built from 15 residues. CDR3 loop: CASRTEGAGGTEAFF. CDR3 in DNA: TGTGCCAGCAGGACTGAGGGCGCCGGAGGCACTGAAGCTTTCTTT.

The gene calls are TRBV19 and TRBJ2-1; 7 nucleotides agree with TRBD2. This CDR3 comprises 15 residues. Germline assignment: CDR1 LNHDA and CDR2 SQIVND (reference sequence). J was trimmed by 13 bases and V by 3 bases; bases with no gene match: 15. CDR3 sequence: CASSILSGTDRPQFF. CDR3 bases: TGTGCCAGTAGTATCCTGAGCGGGACCGATCGCCCTCAGTTCTTC.

This sequence joins TRBV6-1 and TRBJ1-2, with a tentative D call TRBD1 (6 bases). Trimming pared 6 bases from V and 7 bases from J, leaving 21 bases between. This CDR3 spans 15 amino acids. Germline V CDR1 and CDR2: MNHNS, SASEGT. The CDR3 protein is CASSDPSRGEVGYTF. In nucleotides, the CDR3 is TGTGCCAGCAGCGACCCCAGTAGGGGGGAGGTTGGCTACACCTTC.

V and J are TRBV5-1 and TRBJ2-2; possibly TRBD2 for D (5 bases). CDR1 and CDR2 (germline): SGHRS, YFSETQ. The V and J ends lost 0 bases and 3 bases respectively, with 12 bases between them. CDR3 length: 16 residues. The CDR3: CASSLGAKADTGELFF. CDR3 in DNA: TGCGCCAGCAGCTTGGGAGCAAAAGCGGACACCGGGGAGCTGTTTTTT.

The rearrangement links TRBV5-6 to TRBJ2-3; 8 nucleotides match TRBD1. The ends lost 4 bases at V and 5 bases at J; junction bases unmatched: 12. Germline CDR1 reads SGHDT; CDR2 reads YYEEEE. The CDR3 spans 16 residues. CDR3 loop: CASSHRTGRRQDTQYF. The CDR3 nucleotides read TGTGCCAGCAGCCACCGGACAGGGCGGCGGCAAGATACGCAGTATTTT.

V gene TRBV28 combines with J gene TRBJ1-4; D gene ambiguous. Germline V CDR1 and CDR2: MDHEN, SYDVKM. Trimming pared 7 bases from V and 7 bases from J, leaving 13 bases between. CDR3 size: 13 residues. The CDR3 region has the DNA TGTGCCAGCACGGTGGCAATAGGTGAAAAACTGTTTTTT. Translated: CASTVAIGEKLFF.

This chain uses TRBV6-4 with TRBJ2-1; 11 bases are a match to TRBD1. The CDR3 length is 15 residues. Trimming at V came to 5 bases and at J to 6 bases, leaving 6 bases not matched to a gene. Looked up from germline, CDR1 is MRHNA and CDR2 is SNTAGT. The CDR3, as DNA: TGTGCCAGCAGTTTCCAGGGGACAGGGGGCAATGAGCAGTTCTTC. Residues: CASSFQGTGGNEQFF.

This clone was recorded a few times. V gene TRBV27 combines with J gene TRBJ1-2, with D maybe TRBD1 (5 bases). Trimming pared 3 bases from V and 2 bases from J, leaving 13 bases between. In germline, CDR1 is MNHEY, CDR2 SMNVEV (reference sequence). This CDR3 spans 15 amino acids. The CDR3 DNA reads TGTGCCAGCAGTTTGGCAGGGCGGGGGAACTATGGCTACACCTTC. This gives the protein CASSLAGRGNYGYTF.

This chain links TRBV2 with TRBJ2-1; D is uncertain. This CDR3 is built from 15 residues. From germline, CDR1 is SNHLY and CDR2 FYNNEI. V gave up 6 bases and J gave up 8 bases, with 20 bases separating them. The CDR3 reads CASSAVRPLRDEQFF. In DNA form, the CDR3 reads TGTGCCAGCAGCGCCGTCCGTCCTCTTCGGGATGAGCAGTTCTTC.

The chain has TRBV2 and TRBJ2-7; a weak D match, TRBD1 (5 bases). CDR3 length: 15 amino acids. Trimming took 1 base from V and 4 from J, leaving 14 bases between them. Germline V CDR1 and CDR2: SNHLY, FYNNEI. CDR3 protein: CASSEGQLDPYEQYF. CDR3 nucleotides: TGTGCCAGCAGTGAAGGACAGCTCGACCCGTACGAGCAGTACTTC.

This clone appeared once. The chain carries TRBV7-9 and TRBJ1-4, with D perhaps matching TRBD1 (5 bases). The V gene lost 7 bases and the J gene lost 8 bases, with 17 bases spanning the gap. Germline CDR1 SEHNR, CDR2 FQNEAQ (reference sequence). The CDR3 totals 14 residues. This CDR3 reads CASTSSGGEEKLFF. As DNA, the CDR3 is TGTGCCAGCACTAGTTCCGGGGGAGAGGAAAAACTGTTTTTT.

The rearrangement joins TRBV2 to TRBJ1-1; 7 positions match TRBD1. The CDR3 consists of 12 residues. With 10 bases clipped from V and 6 bases from J, the junction kept 8 bases outside the gene matches. The germline V gene has CDR1 SNHLY and CDR2 FYNNEI. The CDR3 nucleotides are TGTGCCACGCGACAGGGTAGCGCTGAAGCTTTCTTT. Its protein is CATRQGSAEAFF.

This sequence joins TRBV19 and TRBJ2-1; D not certain. CDR3 size: 13 residues. Looked up from germline, CDR1 is LNHDA and CDR2 is SQIVND (reference sequence). Trimming shortened V by 6 bases and J by 0 bases, and 6 bases separated the two germline ends. Written as DNA, the CDR3 is TGTGCCAGTAGACCTAGCTCCTACAATGAGCAGTTCTTC. This gives the protein CASRPSSYNEQFF.

This clone has more than one count but fewer than ten. The gene calls are TRBV6-1 and TRBJ1-5; a weak D match, TRBD1 (6 bases). CDR1 and CDR2 from the germline V gene are MNHNS and SASEGT. This CDR3 has 18 residues. V gave up 2 bases and J gave up 4 bases, with 21 bases separating them. CDR3 sequence reads: CASSETGGAVFWNQPQHF. CDR3 DNA sequence: TGTGCCAGCAGTGAAACTGGGGGGGCGGTATTTTGGAATCAGCCCCAGCATTTT.

The chain carries TRBV6-5 and TRBJ1-3, with D unclear. V was pared by 2 bases and J by 0 bases, with 5 bases between. The CDR3 length is 14 residues. Germline CDR1 reads MNHEY; CDR2 reads SVGAGI. The CDR3 DNA sequence: TGTGCCAGCAGTTACGAAAGCTCTGGAAACACCATATATTTT. Amino acid sequence: CASSYESSGNTIYF.

The V and J genes are TRBV10-2 and TRBJ2-6; the D gene could be TRBD1 or TRBD2 (6 bases each). V dropped 2 bases and J dropped 13 bases, with 15 bases sitting between them. The CDR3 runs to 14 residues. Germline V lookup: CDR1 WSHSY, CDR2 SAAADI. DNA for the CDR3: TGCGCCAGCAGTGAGAGAACAGGGACTCCGGTCCTGACTTTC. It specifies CASSERTGTPVLTF.

This clone was counted only a few times. V usage is TRBV5-4 and J usage is TRBJ1-3; tentatively, D is TRBD1 (5 bases). The CDR3 has 14 amino acids. Germline CDR1 reads SGHNT; CDR2 reads YYREEE (reference sequence). Trimming pared 6 bases from V and 2 bases from J, leaving 12 bases between. The CDR3 DNA reads TGTGCCAGCACCCTGCGGGGGACTGGAAACACCATATATTTT. This sequence encodes CASTLRGTGNTIYF.

This clone was seen only once. This rearrangement joins TRBV19 to TRBJ2-7, with a tentative D call TRBD1 (5 bases). Trimming took 4 bases from V and 2 from J, leaving 12 bases between them. The germline CDR1 and CDR2 sequences are LNHDA and SQIVND (reference sequence). The CDR3 runs 14 residues. The CDR3 is CASSTFDRTYEQYF. The CDR3 nucleotides read TGTGCCAGTAGTACTTTCGACAGAACCTACGAGCAGTACTTC.

The chain combines TRBV12-5 with TRBJ1-2; 7 positions match TRBD1. Germline CDR1 and CDR2: LGHNT and FRNRAP. V lost 1 base, J lost 7 bases, and 3 bases stayed unmatched. The CDR3 is 13 residues long. The CDR3 sequence is CASGLATGSGYTF. The CDR3 DNA reads TGTGCTAGTGGTTTGGCGACAGGGTCTGGCTACACCTTC.

The V call is TRBV5-1, the J call TRBJ1-1, with D maybe TRBD1 (6 bases). The germline V and J ends were trimmed by 3 bases and 2 bases, with 14 bases remaining between them. This CDR3 contains 15 residues. Germline loops: CDR1 SGHRS, CDR2 YFSETQ. Written as DNA, the CDR3 is TGCGCCAGCAGCTGGACGGACAGTATCAACACTGAAGCTTTCTTT. As protein: CASSWTDSINTEAFF.

The chain carries TRBV11-3 and TRBJ2-2; TRBD1 might be the D (5 bases). CDR1 is SGHNT, CDR2 YENEEA, per germline. This CDR3 has 15 residues. V shed 5 bases and J shed 4 bases, with 14 bases lying between them. The CDR3 DNA sequence: TGTGCCAGCAGCCCGACAGTGTCGGTCACCGGGGAGCTGTTTTTT. As protein: CASSPTVSVTGELFF.

CDR3 protein: CASSLEQMGAGEQYF. The CDR3 DNA reads TGTGCCAGCAGCTTAGAGCAGATGGGGGCTGGCGAGCAGTACTTC. J is TRBJ2-7 and V is TRBV11-3, with D perhaps matching TRBD1 (6 bases). The CDR3 covers 15 residues. The germline V and J ends were trimmed by 0 bases and 6 bases, with 15 bases remaining between them. From germline, CDR1 is SGHNT and CDR2 YENEEA.

The rearrangement joins TRBV11-3 to TRBJ1-1; no firm D call. Trimming took 6 bases from V and 0 from J, leaving 17 bases between them. This CDR3 has 16 amino acids. Germline CDR1 reads SGHNT; CDR2 reads YENEEA. The CDR3 DNA follows: TGTGCCAGCAGTCCACCCCCGGCCAGGTTGAACACTGAAGCTTTCTTT. Translating gives CASSPPPARLNTEAFF.

This sequence joins TRBV7-9 and TRBJ2-7, with TRBD1 identical over 9 bases. The CDR3 spans 13 residues. Germline CDR1 is SEHNR and CDR2 is FQNEAQ (reference sequence). Unmatched junction bases numbered 4, after V lost 5 bases and J lost 5 bases. The CDR3 DNA sequence: TGTGCCAGCAGCCCCTGGACAGGGGACGAGCAGTACTTC. Its protein product is CASSPWTGDEQYF.

This clone occurred a few times. The chain employs TRBV7-6 and TRBJ1-1; D unresolved. The CDR3 has 13 amino acids. The germline gives CDR1 SGHVS, CDR2 FNYEAQ. Between the trimmed V and J ends, which lost 0 bases and 6 bases, there was a span of 8 bases. The CDR3 loop is CASSLAGAAEAFF. CDR3 DNA sequence: TGTGCCAGCAGCTTAGCGGGAGCCGCTGAAGCTTTCTTT.

The chain combines TRBV5-6 with TRBJ1-5, with 7 bases matching TRBD1. V gave up 0 bases and J gave up 7 bases; unmatched junction bases: 7. This CDR3 is built from 15 residues. CDR1 is SGHDT and CDR2 is YYEEEE in the germline V gene. CDR3 amino acids: CASSLGGTADQPQHF. The CDR3 DNA reads as TGTGCCAGCAGCTTGGGGGGGACAGCCGACCAGCCCCAGCATTTT.